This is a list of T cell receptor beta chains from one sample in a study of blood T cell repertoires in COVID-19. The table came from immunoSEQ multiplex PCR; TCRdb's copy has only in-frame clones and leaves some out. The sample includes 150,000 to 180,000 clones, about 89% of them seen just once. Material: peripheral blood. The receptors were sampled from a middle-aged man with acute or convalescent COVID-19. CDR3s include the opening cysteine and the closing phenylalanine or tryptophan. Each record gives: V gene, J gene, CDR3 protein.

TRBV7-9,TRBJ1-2,CASSGWDREDYGYTF
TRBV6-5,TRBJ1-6,CASSLRQRSNSPLHF
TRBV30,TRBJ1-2,CAWSVHRGGGYTF
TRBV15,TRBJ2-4,CATSTMYTPAKNIQYF
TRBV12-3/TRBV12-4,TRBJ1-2,CASSLDMDGYTF
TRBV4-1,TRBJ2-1,CASSLGGGLAGGRNEQFF
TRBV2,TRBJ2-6,CASTLNPQGTVGANVLTF
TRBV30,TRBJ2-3,CAWGRENTQYF
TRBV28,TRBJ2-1,CASSLFGTGDNEQFF
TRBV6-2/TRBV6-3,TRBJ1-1,CASSYYTGRLNTEAFF
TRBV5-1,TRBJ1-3,CASSWQGEMNTIYF
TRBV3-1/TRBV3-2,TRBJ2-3,CASSQEDGTETDTQYF
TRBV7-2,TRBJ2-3,CASSARLAGSVDTQYF
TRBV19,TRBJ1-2,CASSIEVGQGDGYTF
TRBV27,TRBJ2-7,CARGQGGEQYF
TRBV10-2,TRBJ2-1,CASSEWRGTSYHEQFF
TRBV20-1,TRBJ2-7,CSAASYEQYF
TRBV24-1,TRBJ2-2,CATLDPGTGELFF
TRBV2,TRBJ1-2,CASSGGVGYGYTF
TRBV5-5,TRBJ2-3,CASSPLSARLTDTQYF
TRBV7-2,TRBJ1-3,CATRQGGGNTIYF
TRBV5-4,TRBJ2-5,CASSFGQGQETQYF
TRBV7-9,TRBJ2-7,CASSPPPYRGNEQYF
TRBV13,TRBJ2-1,CASSSRQGLYNEQFF
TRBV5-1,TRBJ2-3,CASSPLAGPTDTQYF
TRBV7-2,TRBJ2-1,CASSLVRGRGTLTHEQFF
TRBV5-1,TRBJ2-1,CASRSSTGFYEQFF
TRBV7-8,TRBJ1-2,CASSRDRVSDGYTF
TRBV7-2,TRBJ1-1,CASRSGVVNTEAFF
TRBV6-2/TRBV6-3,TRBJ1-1,CASSYSILGQGGTEAFF
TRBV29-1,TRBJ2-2,CSVETSGRRGTGELFF
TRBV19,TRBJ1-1,CASTRVGGENTEAFF
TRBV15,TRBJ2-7,CATSREIGTGDREQYF
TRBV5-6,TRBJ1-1,CASSPTAKGERFGTEAFF
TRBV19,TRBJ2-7,CASSISPGGREQYF
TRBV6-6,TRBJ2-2,CASSYGLRGGNGELFF